The 19 T cell receptor beta chains listed next were all sequenced from one sample in a study of T cell responses to AZD1222 COVID-19 vaccine. Repertoires were generated with immunoSEQ multiplex PCR, while TCRdb's copy carries only in-frame clones and drops some. The sample records approximately 100,000 clones, roughly 90% being singletons. The specimen was peripheral blood, collected on day 0 of MenACWY control vaccination. These receptors all come from an adult in good health.

The chain recombines TRBV9 with TRBJ1-5; D is unresolved. The germline CDR1 and CDR2 sequences are SGDLS and YYNGEE. Trimming cost V 0 bases and J 7 bases, with 11 bases left between them. The CDR3 has 14 amino acids. The chain's CDR3 is CASSVGGEYQPQHF. Written as DNA, the CDR3 is TGTGCCAGCAGCGTAGGTGGGGAGTACCAGCCCCAGCATTTT.

The chain employs TRBV5-1 and TRBJ1-2, with 9 bases fitting TRBD1. The V and J ends lost 5 bases and 3 bases, in that order; junction bases with no gene match: 5. Germline CDR1 SGHRS, CDR2 YFSETQ. This CDR3 comprises 14 residues. In DNA, the CDR3 is TGCGCCAGCAGGACCGGGACAGGGTACTATGGCTACACCTTC. Translating it yields CASRTGTGYYGYTF.

The rearrangement links TRBV5-1 to TRBJ2-1; either TRBD1 or TRBD2 may supply D (5 bases each). The CDR3 length is 14 residues. Trimming removed 4 bases from V and 6 bases from J, with 14 bases in between. Germline CDR1 SGHRS, CDR2 YFSETQ. The CDR3 protein is CASSPGPRSNEQFF. The CDR3 DNA reads as TGCGCCAGCAGCCCGGGACCCCGAAGCAATGAGCAGTTCTTC.

The genes are TRBV5-1 and TRBJ1-1; D not certain. Trimming took 0 bases from V and 2 from J, leaving 20 bases between them. Per the germline V gene, CDR1 is SGHRS and CDR2 is YFSETQ. This CDR3 is 18 amino acids long. This CDR3 is CASSLVGTALGVNTEAFF. The CDR3 coding sequence is TGCGCCAGCAGCTTGGTTGGTACGGCGTTAGGAGTCAACACTGAAGCTTTCTTT.

The V and J genes are TRBV7-9 and TRBJ2-7; 12 nucleotides agree with TRBD2. V was pared by 5 bases and J by 3 bases, with 8 bases of the junction left unmatched. Germline V lookup: CDR1 SEHNR, CDR2 FQNEAQ (reference sequence). The length of the CDR3 is 16 residues. The CDR3 bases are TGTGCCAGCAGCGGGGGACTAGCGGGCTCATACTACGAGCAGTACTTC. Translated: CASSGGLAGSYYEQYF.

The chain links TRBV7-2 to TRBJ2-6; no clear D. The CDR3 is 15 amino acids. Trimming removed 1 base from V and 4 bases from J, with 8 bases in between. CDR1 is SGHTA, CDR2 FQGNSA, per germline. The chain's CDR3 is CASSLGPSGANVLTF. CDR3 nucleotide sequence: TGTGCCAGCAGCTTAGGACCTTCCGGGGCCAACGTCCTGACTTTC. Based on the CDR3 plus reference TRBV7-2 and TRBJ2-6, the full variable domain is GAGVSQSPSNKVTEKGKDVELRCDPISGHTALYWYRQSLGQGLEFLIYFQGNSAPDKSGLPSDRFSAERTGGSVSTLTIQRTQQEDSAVYLCASSLGPSGANVLTFGAGSRLTVL.

The genes are TRBV30 and TRBJ2-1, with 13 bases lining up with TRBD2. CDR1 and CDR2 (germline): GTSNPN, SVGIG (reference sequence). Trimming cost V 3 bases and J 5 bases; bases outside gene matches: 7. This CDR3 region has 16 residues. Here the CDR3 reads CAWSDPGTSGNNEQFF. The CDR3 DNA is TGTGCCTGGAGCGACCCGGGGACTAGCGGGAACAATGAGCAGTTCTTC.

The J gene is TRBJ1-2, the V gene TRBV29-1; no clear D. This CDR3 contains 15 residues. Trimming took off 2 bases at V and 8 bases at J, with 21 bases between the two ends. Germline V gives CDR1 SQVTM, CDR2 ANQGSEA. CDR3 nucleotide sequence: TGCAGCGTTGAATTAGTTGAGGGCCGGGTCGGCGGCTACACCTTC. This sequence encodes CSVELVEGRVGGYTF.

The CDR3 sequence: CASSTGQGLGEQYF. CDR3 in DNA: TGCGCCAGCAGCACCGGACAGGGACTGGGCGAGCAGTACTTC. The J gene is TRBJ2-7, the V gene TRBV5-1, with TRBD1 matching 8 bases. Germline lookup yields CDR1 SGHRS and CDR2 YFSETQ. V shed 4 bases, J shed 6 bases, and the junction held 9 bases outside the gene matches. CDR3 length: 14 amino acids.

This chain uses TRBV27 with TRBJ1-5, with 7 bases aligning to TRBD1. The CDR3 consists of 15 residues. V lost 5 bases, J lost 0 bases, and 4 bases stayed unmatched. Germline loops: CDR1 MNHEY, CDR2 SMNVEV (reference sequence). In DNA form, the CDR3 reads TGTGCCAGCAGTCCCCAGGGGGTTAGCAATCAGCCCCAGCATTTT. It translates to CASSPQGVSNQPQHF.

This CDR3 is CASSLFGQGARSGSPLHF. The CDR3 DNA follows: TGTGCCAGCAGCTTATTTGGACAGGGGGCAAGATCCGGGTCACCCCTCCACTTT. V and J are TRBV7-2 and TRBJ1-6; 11 bases map to TRBD1. The CDR3 totals 18 residues. The J segment lost 10 bases and the V segment lost 2 bases, leaving 13 bases of the junction unmatched. CDR1 and CDR2 (germline): SGHTA, FQGNSA.

This chain uses TRBV10-2 with TRBJ1-1; the match to TRBD1 covers 9 bases. Unmatched junction bases numbered 8, after V lost 6 bases and J lost 6 bases. This CDR3 region has 14 residues. Looked up from germline, CDR1 is WSHSY and CDR2 is SAAADI. Here the CDR3 reads CASRRDRAVAEAFF. DNA of the CDR3: TGCGCCAGCAGGAGGGACAGGGCTGTAGCTGAAGCTTTCTTT.

This clone was counted only a few times. The chain uses TRBV5-4 and TRBJ1-2, with a possible D match to TRBD1 (6 bases). From germline, CDR1 is SGHNT and CDR2 YYREEE (reference sequence). This CDR3 has 13 amino acids. V dropped 4 bases and J dropped 5 bases, with 12 bases sitting between them. CDR3 bases: TGTGCCAGCAGCACGACAGGAAAATATGGCTACACCTTC. Protein product: CASSTTGKYGYTF.

The genes are TRBV24-1 and TRBJ2-1; D is unresolved. Trimming shortened V by 2 bases and J by 6 bases, and 10 bases separated the two germline ends. The CDR3 sequence is 14 residues long. The V gene's germline CDR1 is KGHDR and CDR2 SFDVKD. CDR3 nucleotide sequence: TGTGCCACCAGTGATTACGTATCTTCCAATGAGCAGTTCTTC. Residues: CATSDYVSSNEQFF.

J is TRBJ1-2 and V is TRBV30, with D possibly TRBD1 on 5 matching bases. CDR1 and CDR2 from the germline V gene are GTSNPN and SVGIG (reference sequence). Trimming took 2 bases from V and 8 from J, leaving 15 bases between them. The CDR3 sequence is 13 residues long. In DNA form, the CDR3 reads TGTGCCTGGAGTTCACCCGACAGAGGCGGCTACACCTTC. It translates to CAWSSPDRGGYTF.

The chain is built from TRBV28 and TRBJ1-1; 9 bases are a match to TRBD1. Germline loops: CDR1 MDHEN, CDR2 SYDVKM. The V segment lost 6 bases and the J segment 11 bases; nucleotides outside the gene matches: 7. The CDR3 has 12 residues. This chain's CDR3 is CASSRTGGLAFF. The CDR3 bases are TGTGCCAGCAGCCGAACAGGGGGCCTGGCTTTCTTT.

This chain uses TRBV15 with TRBJ2-7; 10 bases are a match to TRBD1. There are 14 residues in the CDR3. V shed 5 bases and J 5 bases; nucleotides not matched to a gene: 6. The germline gives CDR1 LNHNV, CDR2 YYDKDF (reference sequence). DNA for the CDR3: TGTGCCACCAGCGCGACAGGGGGCTATAACGAGCAGTACTTC. Residues: CATSATGGYNEQYF.

This rearrangement joins TRBV27 to TRBJ2-5; 7 positions match TRBD2. Unmatched junction bases numbered 2, after V lost 6 bases and J lost 4 bases. There are 12 residues in the CDR3. Germline-derived CDR1 and CDR2 are MNHEY and SMNVEV (reference sequence). CDR3 region: CASSPGGETQYF. CDR3 DNA: TGTGCCAGCAGCCCGGGGGGAGAGACCCAGTACTTC.

The rearrangement uses TRBV5-4 and TRBJ2-7, with D possibly TRBD2 on 5 matching bases. V lost 4 bases, J lost 0 bases, and 14 bases lay in between. Per germline, CDR1 SGHNT and CDR2 YYREEE (reference sequence). The CDR3 contains 15 residues. DNA for the CDR3: TGTGCCAGCAGCCGAGGAGGCGACTTCTCCTACGAGCAGTACTTC. Its translation: CASSRGGDFSYEQYF.